The rows below give T cell receptor beta chains drawn from one sample of a study of cytomegalovirus exposure and HLA in healthy donors. Libraries were prepared by immunoSEQ multiplex PCR; TCRdb keeps only in-frame clonotypes and omits some of them. The sample holds under 200,000 clones, more than 80% seen once. Sequencing used PBMCs. These receptors were collected from a woman aged 18 to 35 in good health and CMV-seronegative. The CDR3 runs from the conserved cysteine through the conserved F or W. A D gene is named only where the DNA matches it firmly. Some rows mark clone size as missing; the rest say once, few, many or name a class of expanded clone.

v_call	clone_size	j_call	cdr3_length	d_call	cdr3_aa	cdr3_nt
TRBV9	NA	TRBJ1-4	16	TRBD1	CASSVAVTGTNEKLFF	TGTGCCAGCAGCGTAGCGGTGACAGGGACGAATGAAAAACTGTTTTTT
TRBV5-4	NA	TRBJ2-7	14	TRBD2	CASSLNRGGYEQYF	TGTGCCAGCAGCTTGAATCGCGGGGGCTACGAGCAGTACTTC
TRBV4-1	NA	TRBJ1-1	15	NA	CASSVDLYMNTEAFF	TGCGCCAGCAGCGTAGACTTATACATGAACACTGAAGCTTTCTTT
TRBV6-5	NA	TRBJ1-2	14	NA	CASSYSGHSYGYTF	TGTGCCAGCAGTTACTCGGGACACTCCTATGGCTACACCTTC
TRBV25-1	NA	TRBJ2-3	16	TRBD2	CASSVLAGGFTDTQYF	TGTGCCAGCAGTGTACTAGCGGGAGGGTTTACAGATACGCAGTATTTT
TRBV28	NA	TRBJ2-3	13	NA	CASTVGGSDTQYF	TGTGCCAGCACCGTTGGGGGGTCAGATACGCAGTATTTT
TRBV28	NA	TRBJ2-1	18	TRBD2	CASSSPRGLAGRYNEQFF	TGTGCCAGCAGTTCCCCCCGTGGACTAGCGGGACGCTACAATGAGCAGTTCTTC
TRBV10-1	once	TRBJ1-4	14	NA	CASSEQQGGEKLFF	TGCGCCAGCAGTGAACAACAGGGTGGTGAAAAACTGTTTTTT
TRBV9	NA	TRBJ1-1	14	TRBD1	CASSPQGTGTEAFF	TGTGCCAGCAGCCCACAGGGGACAGGCACTGAAGCTTTCTTT
TRBV27	few	TRBJ1-1	13	NA	CASSPQQNTEAFF	TGTGCCAGCAGTCCGCAACAGAACACTGAAGCTTTCTTT
TRBV4-1	NA	TRBJ1-1	16	TRBD1	CASSHTPGQGASEAFF	TGCGCCAGCAGCCATACCCCGGGACAGGGGGCGTCTGAAGCTTTCTTT
TRBV18	NA	TRBJ1-3	16	TRBD1	CASSPATGTGETTIYF	TGTGCCAGCTCACCGGCTACCGGGACAGGGGAAACTACCATATATTTT
TRBV6-5	NA	TRBJ1-2	14	NA	CASSYKDRGYGYTF	TGTGCCAGCAGTTACAAGGACAGAGGCTATGGCTACACCTTC
TRBV5-1	NA	TRBJ2-7	14	TRBD1	CASSQGAMEYEQYF	TGCGCCAGTAGTCAGGGGGCTATGGAATACGAGCAGTACTTC
TRBV9	once	TRBJ2-1	15	TRBD2	CASSYLAGVADEQFF	TGTGCCAGCAGCTATTTAGCGGGAGTGGCCGATGAGCAGTTCTTC
TRBV7-2	NA	TRBJ1-2	15	TRBD1	CASRLGGTGGYGYTF	TGTGCCAGCAGGCTAGGGGGGACAGGGGGGTATGGCTACACCTTC
TRBV6-4	NA	TRBJ2-1	18	TRBD2	CASSETSGRLGTYNEQFF	TGTGCCAGCAGTGAGACTAGCGGGAGGTTGGGGACCTACAATGAGCAGTTCTTC
TRBV2	NA	TRBJ2-2	14	TRBD1	CASRNRGNTGELFF	TGTGCCAGCAGAAACAGGGGGAACACCGGGGAGCTGTTTTTT
TRBV5-4	NA	TRBJ2-2	14	TRBD1	CASKQGAAAGELFF	TGTGCCAGCAAACAGGGGGCCGCGGCCGGGGAGCTGTTTTTT
TRBV4-1	few	TRBJ1-3	15	NA	CASSQVGAGQHTIYF	TGCGCCAGCAGCCAAGTCGGTGCTGGGCAACACACCATATATTTT
TRBV20-1	NA	TRBJ1-1	11	NA	CSARVQSLAFF	TGCAGTGCTAGGGTTCAGTCGTTAGCTTTCTTT
TRBV9	NA	TRBJ2-2	13	NA	CASSQGNTGELFF	TGTGCCAGCAGCCAGGGAAACACCGGGGAGCTGTTTTTT
TRBV23-1	few	TRBJ2-7	16	TRBD1	CASSQSLTGGSYEQYF	TGCGCCAGCAGTCAATCGCTGACAGGGGGCTCCTACGAGCAGTACTTC
TRBV29-1	few	TRBJ2-5	15	TRBD1	CSVGGQGARKETQYF	TGCAGCGTTGGGGGACAGGGGGCGAGGAAAGAGACCCAGTACTTC
TRBV9	NA	TRBJ2-3	15	NA	CASSVTGMVTDTQYF	TGTGCCAGCAGCGTCACAGGGATGGTCACAGATACGCAGTATTTT
TRBV28	few	TRBJ1-5	16	NA	CASKSRRTASNQPQHF	TGTGCCAGCAAGTCCAGACGGACAGCAAGCAATCAGCCCCAGCATTTT
TRBV28	NA	TRBJ2-7	14	NA	CASSLRPDLYEQYF	TGTGCCAGCAGTTTACGTCCAGATCTCTACGAGCAGTACTTC
TRBV27	NA	TRBJ1-5	12	TRBD1	CASTTGDQPQHF	TGTGCCAGCACCACAGGGGACCAGCCCCAGCATTTT
TRBV28	NA	TRBJ1-1	14	TRBD1	CASSFRDRDTEAFF	TGTGCCAGCAGTTTTAGGGACAGGGACACTGAAGCTTTCTTT
TRBV19	NA	TRBJ1-2	14	NA	CASSIGQANYGYTF	TGTGCCAGTAGTATCGGCCAGGCTAACTATGGCTACACCTTC
TRBV2	NA	TRBJ2-7	14	NA	CASSRDRSSYEQYF	TGTGCCAGCAGTCGCGACAGGAGCTCCTACGAGCAGTACTTC
TRBV6-5	NA	TRBJ2-1	15	TRBD1	CASAPRTGNYNEQFF	TGTGCCAGCGCTCCTCGGACAGGAAACTACAATGAGCAGTTCTTC
TRBV5-4	once	TRBJ1-2	14	NA	CASSPEGAGYGYTF	TGTGCCAGCAGCCCCGAAGGGGCAGGCTATGGCTACACCTTC
TRBV5-1	NA	TRBJ2-2	15	TRBD2	CASQPGGAATGELFF	TGCGCCAGCCAACCCGGGGGGGCAGCCACCGGGGAGCTGTTTTTT
TRBV6-6	NA	TRBJ2-3	13	NA	CASSYSARDTQYF	TGTGCCAGCAGTTACTCCGCTAGAGATACGCAGTATTTT
TRBV4-1	once	TRBJ1-5	15	NA	CASSQSVQKNQPQHF	TGCGCCAGCAGCCAATCGGTACAGAAGAATCAGCCCCAGCATTTT
TRBV28	NA	TRBJ2-1	16	NA	CASSAAQGRGHNEQFF	TGTGCCAGCAGTGCGGCACAGGGTCGAGGGCACAATGAGCAGTTCTTC
TRBV6-6	NA	TRBJ1-4	15	NA	CASSFAGTTNEKLFF	TGTGCCAGCAGTTTCGCCGGGACAACTAATGAAAAACTGTTTTTT
TRBV9	NA	TRBJ2-7	13	NA	CASSARGAYEQYF	TGTGCCAGCAGCGCCCGGGGGGCGTACGAGCAGTACTTC
TRBV27	few	TRBJ1-1	17	NA	CASSLHPRGGSSTEAFF	TGTGCCAGCAGTCTCCACCCCAGGGGCGGCTCGAGCACTGAAGCTTTCTTT
TRBV6-6	NA	TRBJ1-1	15	TRBD1	CASSATGGVNTEAFF	TGTGCCAGCAGCGCAACAGGGGGTGTCAACACTGAAGCTTTCTTT
TRBV4-1	NA	TRBJ1-1	14	NA	CASSRVFENTEAFF	TGCGCCAGCAGCCGAGTTTTTGAGAACACTGAAGCTTTCTTT
TRBV7-3	few	TRBJ2-1	15	TRBD2	CASSFTSGAYNEQFF	TGTGCCAGCAGCTTCACTAGCGGCGCCTACAATGAGCAGTTCTTC
TRBV5-5	NA	TRBJ1-1	18	TRBD1	CASSFSAQFDRANTEAFF	TGTGCCAGCAGCTTTTCCGCCCAGTTTGACAGGGCGAACACTGAAGCTTTCTTT
TRBV2	NA	TRBJ2-1	13	NA	CASRRTMAGEQFF	TGTGCCAGCAGGAGGACTATGGCCGGTGAGCAGTTCTTC
TRBV29-1	NA	TRBJ2-7	13	TRBD1	CSVARTGGDEQYF	TGCAGCGTTGCACGGACAGGGGGTGACGAGCAGTACTTC
TRBV27	NA	TRBJ1-5	13	NA	CASSPGAGQPQHF	TGTGCCAGCAGTCCCGGGGCGGGACAGCCCCAGCATTTT
TRBV6-5	NA	TRBJ1-1	13	TRBD1	CANGDRGITEAFF	TGTGCCAATGGGGACAGGGGCATCACTGAAGCTTTCTTT
TRBV10-2	NA	TRBJ1-1	18	NA	CASSEPDNRDTLNTEAFF	TGCGCCAGCAGTGAGCCTGACAACCGGGACACATTGAACACTGAAGCTTTCTTT
TRBV6-1	once	TRBJ1-6	15	NA	CASRDRLSDNSPLHF	TGTGCCAGCAGAGACAGGCTTTCCGACAATTCACCCCTCCACTTT
TRBV13	once	TRBJ2-7	15	TRBD1	CASSPGTGDDYEQYF	TGTGCCAGCAGCCCAGGGACAGGGGACGACTACGAGCAGTACTTC
TRBV4-1	NA	TRBJ2-5	12	NA	CASSQDIKTQYF	TGCGCCAGCAGCCAAGATATAAAGACCCAGTACTTC
TRBV12-5	NA	TRBJ2-7	13	NA	CASGQRSVSQQYF	TGTGCTAGTGGTCAAAGATCCGTCAGTCAGCAGTACTTC
TRBV7-8	NA	TRBJ2-5	15	TRBD1	CASSPQRTGEKTQYF	TGTGCCAGCAGCCCTCAGAGGACAGGGGAAAAGACCCAGTACTTC
TRBV29-1	NA	TRBJ1-2	15	NA	CSVEHRGAPYYGYTF	TGCAGCGTTGAACACCGGGGGGCTCCATACTATGGCTACACCTTC
TRBV6-5	NA	TRBJ2-7	15	TRBD1	CASSSTGTGSYEQYF	TGTGCCAGCAGTTCGACCGGGACAGGCTCCTACGAGCAGTACTTC
TRBV19	NA	TRBJ2-3	19	TRBD2	CASSMEGIRAGVYTDTQYF	TGTGCCAGTAGTATGGAGGGTATCCGGGCGGGGGTCTACACAGATACGCAGTATTTT
TRBV11-3	NA	TRBJ2-1	19	TRBD2	CASSLDLGASGTTYNEQFF	TGTGCCAGCAGCTTAGATCTAGGGGCTAGCGGGACAACCTACAATGAGCAGTTCTTC
TRBV29-1	NA	TRBJ1-1	14	TRBD1	CSVLDPDREYEAFF	TGCAGCGTTCTCGACCCGGACAGGGAGTATGAAGCTTTCTTT